The 27 T cell receptor beta chains given below trace back to one sample, sequenced in a study of glioma-infiltrating T cells. Amplification of TCR alpha and beta CDR3 regions from RNA used iRepertoire nested multiplex PCR. TCRdb ran MiXCR on the multiplex PCR reads and lists one entry per CDR3 protein. In the table there are approximately 190,000 distinct CDR3 sequences, more than 30% of which are singletons. The sample consisted of glioma tissue, nonneoplastic brain tissue, or PBMCs (not recorded which). The receptors were sampled from a human donor with low-grade glioma or glioblastoma, undergoing nonglioma brain surgery, or in good health (not recorded which).

In regard to this clonotype: This clone may be a read error of a much larger clone one base away. The genes are TRBV12-3 or TRBV12-4 and TRBJ2-2; 10 bases fit TRBD2. The CDR3 is made up of 18 amino acids. With V trimmed by 6 bases and J by 4 bases, 14 bases remained unmatched. The CDR3 is CASSPVSGRAGTTGELFF. CDR3 coding DNA: TGTGCCAGCAGCCCCGTAAGCGGGAGGGCCGGAACCACCGGGGAGCTGTTTTTT.

This sequence joins TRBV18 and TRBJ2-5; no clear D gene. From germline, CDR1 is KGHSH and CDR2 LQKENI. The CDR3 totals 14 residues. Trimming left V 1 base short and J 1 base short, with 7 bases between. CDR3 sequence: CASSPRGFQETQYF. The CDR3 DNA is TGTGCCAGCTCACCACGAGGTTTCCAAGAGACCCAGTACTTC.

In this sample, this clonotype turned up many times. V usage is TRBV29-1 and J usage is TRBJ2-7, with a possible D match to TRBD2 (5 bases). The CDR3 extends over 13 amino acids. Trimming cost V 5 bases and J 0 bases, with 11 bases left between them. Looked up from germline, CDR1 is SQVTM and CDR2 is ANQGSEA. The chain's CDR3 is CSVLAGSSYEQYF. The DNA of the CDR3 is TGCAGCGTTTTAGCTGGGAGCTCCTACGAGCAGTACTTC.

This clonotype was counted a few times. The chain links TRBV7-8 to TRBJ2-5; tentative D call: TRBD2 (5 bases). V was pared by 0 bases and J by 3 bases, with 14 bases between. Germline V gene sequence: CDR1 SGHVS, CDR2 FQNEAQ. CDR3 length equals 16 residues. The CDR3 DNA is TGTGCCAGCAGCTTAGCTGGAGGATTTGTGGAAGAGACCCAGTACTTC. This codes for CASSLAGGFVEETQYF.

This clonotype occurred many times. V gene TRBV10-3 combines with J gene TRBJ1-2; D remains unclear. This CDR3 is built from 12 residues. Trimming cost V 8 bases and J 3 bases, with 10 bases left between them. The germline gives CDR1 ENHRY, CDR2 SYGVKD. CDR3 nucleotides: TGTGCCATCGCCTTGCAGGACTATGGCTACACCTTC. This encodes CAIALQDYGYTF.

V gene TRBV20-1 combines with J gene TRBJ2-1, with 15 bases matching TRBD2. CDR3 length: 16 amino acids. Germline V CDR1 and CDR2: DFQATT, SNEGSKA (reference sequence). Unmatched junction bases numbered 4, after V lost 1 base and J lost 6 bases. CDR3 protein: CSARGGLAGGRNEQFF. DNA of the CDR3: TGCAGTGCTAGAGGAGGACTAGCGGGAGGGCGCAATGAGCAGTTCTTC.

This clonotype was seen only a few times. The V call is TRBV29-1, the J call TRBJ1-2; 12 bases fit TRBD1. The CDR3 consists of 15 residues. Germline V gene data show CDR1 as SQVTM and CDR2 as ANQGSEA. V lost 2 bases and J lost 5; bases outside the gene matches: 6. CDR3 residues: CSVEREGQGAYGYTF. DNA for the CDR3: TGCAGCGTTGAAAGGGAGGGACAGGGGGCTTATGGCTACACCTTC.

Only a few counts were recorded for this clonotype. The chain uses TRBV9 and TRBJ1-2, with 7 bases matching TRBD1. This CDR3 has 14 amino acids. CDR1 and CDR2 (germline): SGDLS, YYNGEE. Losses at the gene ends were 2 bases for V and 3 bases for J; bases not matched to a gene: 4. CDR3 sequence (DNA): TGTGCCAGCAGCGTGACCGGGACAGACTATGGCTACACCTTC. This gives the protein CASSVTGTDYGYTF.

The chain carries TRBV27 and TRBJ2-5; 10 positions agree with TRBD1. With 6 bases clipped from V and 10 bases from J, the junction kept 8 bases outside the gene matches. There are 13 residues in the CDR3. CDR1 and CDR2 (germline): MNHEY, SMNVEV (reference sequence). The CDR3 loop is CASRPGQGTDQYF. The CDR3 region has the DNA TGTGCCAGCAGACCGGGACAGGGGACGGACCAGTACTTC.

This clonotype was detected many times. The chain joins TRBV6-1 to TRBJ2-3; D may be TRBD2 (7 bases). The CDR3 spans 16 residues. From germline, CDR1 is MNHNS and CDR2 SASEGT. The germline V and J ends were trimmed by 7 bases and 1 base, with 18 bases remaining between them. CDR3 residues: CASKQGGGRGTDTQYF. The CDR3 DNA is TGTGCCAGCAAACAGGGAGGCGGGAGAGGCACAGATACGCAGTATTTT.

As concerns this clonotype: Compared with germline, one end of the junction differs, possibly owing to a read error. This chain connects TRBV6-2 or TRBV6-3 to TRBJ1-1; unclear D gene. Germline loops: CDR1 MNHEY, CDR2 SVGEGT. This CDR3 has 13 residues. In nucleotides, the CDR3 is TGTGCCAGCAGCCCGAAAGGGAACACCGAAGCTTTCTTT. Residues: CASSPKGNTEAFF.

This clonotype has just a few counts. The chain is built from TRBV10-3 and TRBJ1-5; D is uncertain. The germline V gene encodes CDR1 ENHRY and CDR2 SYGVKD. The germline V and J ends were trimmed by 2 bases and 8 bases, with 13 bases remaining between them. CDR3 size: 14 residues. The CDR3 protein is CAISERQPKKPQHF. The CDR3 DNA is TGTGCCATCAGTGAGAGGCAACCCAAAAAGCCCCAGCATTTT.

On this clonotype itself: A read error may explain this, as a much larger clone is one base away. The chain has TRBV29-1 and TRBJ1-1; 10 nucleotides line up with TRBD1. The CDR3 contains 14 residues. CDR1 is SQVTM, CDR2 ANQGSEA, per germline. The CDR3 region is CSSRGGQGHTESFF. In nucleotides, the CDR3 is TGCAGCTCTCGGGGGGGACAGGGGCACACTGAATCTTTCTTT.

This clonotype came up a few times. This chain joins TRBV29-1 and TRBJ1-2, with no clear D. This CDR3 region has 11 residues. V was cut by 5 bases and J by 6 bases, with 10 bases left in between. The germline V gene has CDR1 SQVTM and CDR2 ANQGSEA. DNA for the CDR3: TGCAGCGTTCCGGGCTTCAATGGCTACACCTTC. Translation gives CSVPGFNGYTF. The full variable domain, rest sourced from reference TRBV29-1 and TRBJ1-2, is SAVISQKPSRDICQRGTSLTIQCQVDSQVTMMFWYRQQPGQSLTLIATANQGSEATYESGFVIDKFPISRPNLTFSTLTVSNMSPEDSSIYLCSVPGFNGYTFGSGTRLTVV.

This clonotype was picked up a small number of times. V gene TRBV18 combines with J gene TRBJ2-7; tentatively, D is TRBD1 or TRBD2 (5 bases each). The V end lost 3 bases, the J end lost 6 bases, and 12 bases lay between the germline ends. CDR3 length: 13 residues. Germline V lookup: CDR1 KGHSH, CDR2 LQKENI. The CDR3 loop is CASSPVPGSEQYF. DNA of the CDR3: TGTGCCAGCTCACCTGTCCCAGGGAGCGAGCAGTACTTC.

Ten or more counts support this clonotype. The rearrangement joins TRBV29-1 to TRBJ2-7, with D perhaps matching TRBD2 (7 bases). Germline loops: CDR1 SQVTM, CDR2 ANQGSEA. CDR3 length: 14 residues. Trimming took off 2 bases at V and 5 bases at J, with 16 bases between the two ends. The chain's CDR3 is CSVESRGRENEQYF. Here the CDR3 DNA reads TGCAGCGTTGAATCTCGGGGGCGGGAGAACGAGCAGTACTTC.

This clonotype was counted many times. The J gene is TRBJ2-3, the V gene TRBV6-2 or TRBV6-3, with 8 positions matching TRBD2. V lost 2 bases and J lost 0; bases outside the gene matches: 7. The germline gives CDR1 MNHEY, CDR2 SVGEGT. The CDR3 has 17 amino acids. The CDR3 region is CASSYVLAGISTDTQYF. CDR3 in DNA: TGTGCCAGCAGTTACGTCCTAGCGGGTATCAGCACAGATACGCAGTATTTT.

This clonotype was detected a few times. The V gene is TRBV5-1, the J gene TRBJ2-5, with 15 bases aligning to TRBD2. The CDR3 has 17 residues. Looked up from germline, CDR1 is SGHRS and CDR2 is YFSETQ. The trim removed 3 bases at V and 5 bases at J, leaving 8 bases unmatched. The CDR3 loop reads CASSSAGLAGGGETQYF. CDR3 DNA sequence: TGCGCCAGCAGCTCCGCCGGACTAGCGGGAGGGGGTGAGACCCAGTACTTC.

This clonotype was detected ten times or more. This rearrangement joins TRBV15 to TRBJ2-7; TRBD2 is a possible D gene (5 bases). This CDR3 is built from 14 residues. With 3 bases removed from V and 7 bases from J, the gap between germline ends came to 16 bases. Germline assignment: CDR1 LNHNV and CDR2 YYDKDF (reference sequence). CDR3 sequence reads: CATSRTREAEEQYF. In nucleotides, the CDR3 is TGTGCCACCAGCAGGACCCGGGAAGCGGAGGAGCAGTACTTC. Full variable domain (outside the CDR3, taken from reference TRBV15 and TRBJ2-7): DAMVIQNPRYQVTQFGKPVTLSCSQTLNHNVMYWYQQKSSQAPKLLFHYYDKDFNNEADTPDNFQSRRPNTSFCFLDIRSPGLGDTAMYLCATSRTREAEEQYFGPGTRLTVT.

This clonotype was counted between two and nine times. The V gene is TRBV19, the J gene TRBJ1-1; 10 bases fit TRBD1. The germline V gene encodes CDR1 LNHDA and CDR2 SQIVND (reference sequence). The CDR3 spans 18 residues. V lost 5 bases, J lost 3 bases, and 15 bases stayed unmatched. The CDR3 is CASSPRQGASVVDTEAFF. Written as DNA, the CDR3 is TGTGCCAGTAGTCCCAGACAGGGGGCTTCGGTCGTAGACACTGAAGCTTTCTTT. Complete variable domain (other parts from reference TRBV19 and TRBJ1-1): DGGITQSPKYLFRKEGQNVTLSCEQNLNHDAMYWYRQDPGQGLRLIYYSQIVNDFQKGDIAEGYSVSREKKESFPLTVTSAQKNPTAFYLCASSPRQGASVVDTEAFFGQGTRLTVV.

The sample holds many counts of this clonotype. The chain carries TRBV27 and TRBJ1-1; a possible D gene is TRBD1 (5 bases). The CDR3 is made up of 17 amino acids. The germline CDR1 and CDR2 sequences are MNHEY and SMNVEV (reference sequence). V was pared by 0 bases and J by 3 bases, with 17 bases between. The CDR3 DNA is TGTGCCAGCAGTTTATCTGGAGCCGACAGACCCTACACTGAAGCTTTCTTT. Translating gives CASSLSGADRPYTEAFF.

The chain joins TRBV7-2 to TRBJ1-5; D ambiguous. Germline V gene sequence: CDR1 SGHTA, CDR2 FQGNSA. The V gene lost 4 bases and the J gene lost 12 bases, with 13 bases spanning the gap. The CDR3 sequence is 12 residues long. The CDR3 DNA reads as TGTGCCAGCAGCTACAGTAATCAGAACCAGCATTTT. It encodes CASSYSNQNQHF.

V is TRBV19 and J is TRBJ1-6; possible D gene TRBD1, 5 bases. CDR3 length equals 14 residues. V was pared by 6 bases and J by 7 bases, with 13 bases between. Germline CDR1 reads LNHDA; CDR2 reads SQIVND (reference sequence). CDR3 DNA sequence: TGTGCCAGTAGCCCGGGACTTAGCAATTCACCCCTCCACTTT. Its translation: CASSPGLSNSPLHF.

This clonotype was seen once. A read error may be the cause here, since a much bigger clone is one base away. The CDR3 end shows no conserved phenylalanine or tryptophan, and so a read error is likely. The DNA is left out, because the CDR3 cannot be placed on it with certainty; the CDR3 is given as TCRdb lists it. The rearrangement joins TRBV6-5 to TRBJ1-6; the DNA was not used to check the table's D call, TRBD1. In germline, CDR1 is MNHEY, CDR2 SVGAGI. The CDR3 is 15 residues long, ends included. The CDR3 protein is CASSLQRTANSPLRL.

As regards this clonotype: Since a much larger clone is just one base distant, this may be a read error. J is TRBJ2-7 and V is TRBV20-1; 11 bases fit TRBD1. The CDR3 sequence is 16 residues long. CDR1 is DFQATT, CDR2 SNEGSKA, per germline (reference sequence). V shed 0 bases, J shed 8 bases, and the junction held 12 bases outside the gene matches. The CDR3 spells CSARDLKGQGAGKQYF. The CDR3 DNA reads as TGCAGTGCTAGAGATCTTAAAGGACAGGGGGCGGGGAAGCAGTACTTC.

As to this clonotype: Its ends do not fully match the called genes, so a read error is possible. This chain connects TRBV6-2 or TRBV6-3 to TRBJ2-2, with D unclear. Germline CDR1 reads MNHEY; CDR2 reads SVGEGT. This CDR3 is 14 amino acids long. CDR3 nucleotides: TGTGCCAGCATTTACTTTTGGCTCACCGTGGAGCTTTTTTTT. This sequence encodes CASIYFWLTVELFF.

In its sample, this clonotype was seen many times. This chain joins TRBV20-1 and TRBJ2-1; 9 bases fit TRBD2. Germline CDR1 and CDR2: DFQATT and SNEGSKA (reference sequence). V dropped 2 bases and J dropped 4; count of bases not matched to a gene: 9. The CDR3 runs 16 residues. The CDR3 DNA is TGCAGTGCTAGAATAGGAGAGACTAGCGGTTACAATGAGCAGTTCTTC. This translates into CSARIGETSGYNEQFF.